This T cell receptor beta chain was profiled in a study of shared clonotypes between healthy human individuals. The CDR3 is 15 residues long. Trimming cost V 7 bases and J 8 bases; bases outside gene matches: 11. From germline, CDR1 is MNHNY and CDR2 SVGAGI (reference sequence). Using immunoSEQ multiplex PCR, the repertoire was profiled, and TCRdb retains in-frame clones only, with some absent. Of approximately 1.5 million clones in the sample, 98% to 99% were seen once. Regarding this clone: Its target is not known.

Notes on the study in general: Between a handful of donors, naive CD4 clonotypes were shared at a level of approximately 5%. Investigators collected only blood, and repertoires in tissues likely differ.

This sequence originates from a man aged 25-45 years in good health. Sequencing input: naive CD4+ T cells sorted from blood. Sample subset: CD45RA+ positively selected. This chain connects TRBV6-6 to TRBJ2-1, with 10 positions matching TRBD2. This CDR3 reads CASIIAGGLGDEQFF. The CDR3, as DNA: TGTGCCAGCATCATAGCGGGAGGTTTGGGCGATGAGCAGTTCTTC.